This TCR beta chain originates from a study of early T cells in non-severe SARS-CoV-2 infection. Trimming took off 7 bases at V and 0 bases at J, with 7 bases between the two ends. Germline V lookup: CDR1 LNHDA, CDR2 SQIVND (reference sequence). The CDR3 consists of 13 residues. This clonotype was recorded at least ten times. Individual cDNA molecules were tagged with unique molecular identifiers, the study reported. Each CDR3 protein is one row after TCRdb ran MiXCR on the 5' RACE reads. Among around 30,000 distinct CDR3 sequences listed, around 5.1% were seen once. This TCR was sampled from an adult who was a healthcare worker with PCR-confirmed SARS-CoV-2 infection or an uninfected control (not recorded which). Sequences were obtained from whole blood. The chain joins TRBV19 to TRBJ1-5; D ambiguous. The chain's CDR3 is CASNGFSNQPQHF. The CDR3 bases are TGTGCCAGTAATGGATTTAGCAATCAGCCCCAGCATTTT.